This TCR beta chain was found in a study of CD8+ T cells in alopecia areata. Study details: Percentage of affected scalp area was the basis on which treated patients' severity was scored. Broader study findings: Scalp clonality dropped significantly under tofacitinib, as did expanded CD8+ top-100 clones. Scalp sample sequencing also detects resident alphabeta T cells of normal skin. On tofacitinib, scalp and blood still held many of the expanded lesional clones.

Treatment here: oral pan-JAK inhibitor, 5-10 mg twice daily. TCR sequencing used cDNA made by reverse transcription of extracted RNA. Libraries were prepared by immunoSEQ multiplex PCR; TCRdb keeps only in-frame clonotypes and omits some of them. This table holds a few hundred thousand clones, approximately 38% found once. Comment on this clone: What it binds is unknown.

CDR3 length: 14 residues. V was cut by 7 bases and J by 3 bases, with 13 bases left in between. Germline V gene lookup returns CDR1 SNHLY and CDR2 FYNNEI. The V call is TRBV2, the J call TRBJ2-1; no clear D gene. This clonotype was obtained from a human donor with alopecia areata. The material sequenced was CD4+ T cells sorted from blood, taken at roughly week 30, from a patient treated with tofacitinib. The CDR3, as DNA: TGTGCCAGCAACCAGCAAATTAACTACAATGAGCAGTTCTTC. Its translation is CASNQQINYNEQFF.